This passage covers 2 T cell receptor beta chains from one sample sequenced in a study of naive and memory T cell subsets. An equimolar mix of two oligonucleotides served as the beta constant-region primer for TRBC1 and TRBC2. Nested alpha and beta constant-region primers with the SP2 primer drove four PCR rounds on ligated cDNA. TCRdb processed the UMI-ligation and nested PCR reads anew with MiXCR; each CDR3 protein has one entry. This sample carries more than 100,000 distinct CDR3 sequences, 35% to 40% of them seen once, and the ten largest clones take 0.75% to 1%. Sequencing was performed on central memory CD4+ T cells from blood. The receptors were gathered from a human donor in good health.

This clonotype turned up a few times. The genes are TRBV3-1 and TRBJ2-3, with TRBD1 identical over 7 bases. The CDR3 is made up of 16 amino acids. J gave up 3 bases and V 4 bases, and 10 bases lay outside the gene matches. Germline V gene lookup returns CDR1 LGHDT and CDR2 YNNKEL (reference sequence). CDR3 in amino acids: CASSPTPGQSTDTQYF. The CDR3 DNA sequence: TGTGCCAGCAGCCCCACCCCGGGACAGAGTACAGATACGCAGTATTTT.

This clonotype was picked up a small number of times. The chain has TRBV20-1 and TRBJ2-1; D unresolved. Looked up from germline, CDR1 is DFQATT and CDR2 is SNEGSKA (reference sequence). Deletions cut 6 bases from V and 5 bases from J, with 8 bases between. This CDR3 comprises 11 residues. The CDR3 DNA reads as TGCAGTGCCGACATAAACAATGAGCAGTTCTTC. Protein: CSADINNEQFF.